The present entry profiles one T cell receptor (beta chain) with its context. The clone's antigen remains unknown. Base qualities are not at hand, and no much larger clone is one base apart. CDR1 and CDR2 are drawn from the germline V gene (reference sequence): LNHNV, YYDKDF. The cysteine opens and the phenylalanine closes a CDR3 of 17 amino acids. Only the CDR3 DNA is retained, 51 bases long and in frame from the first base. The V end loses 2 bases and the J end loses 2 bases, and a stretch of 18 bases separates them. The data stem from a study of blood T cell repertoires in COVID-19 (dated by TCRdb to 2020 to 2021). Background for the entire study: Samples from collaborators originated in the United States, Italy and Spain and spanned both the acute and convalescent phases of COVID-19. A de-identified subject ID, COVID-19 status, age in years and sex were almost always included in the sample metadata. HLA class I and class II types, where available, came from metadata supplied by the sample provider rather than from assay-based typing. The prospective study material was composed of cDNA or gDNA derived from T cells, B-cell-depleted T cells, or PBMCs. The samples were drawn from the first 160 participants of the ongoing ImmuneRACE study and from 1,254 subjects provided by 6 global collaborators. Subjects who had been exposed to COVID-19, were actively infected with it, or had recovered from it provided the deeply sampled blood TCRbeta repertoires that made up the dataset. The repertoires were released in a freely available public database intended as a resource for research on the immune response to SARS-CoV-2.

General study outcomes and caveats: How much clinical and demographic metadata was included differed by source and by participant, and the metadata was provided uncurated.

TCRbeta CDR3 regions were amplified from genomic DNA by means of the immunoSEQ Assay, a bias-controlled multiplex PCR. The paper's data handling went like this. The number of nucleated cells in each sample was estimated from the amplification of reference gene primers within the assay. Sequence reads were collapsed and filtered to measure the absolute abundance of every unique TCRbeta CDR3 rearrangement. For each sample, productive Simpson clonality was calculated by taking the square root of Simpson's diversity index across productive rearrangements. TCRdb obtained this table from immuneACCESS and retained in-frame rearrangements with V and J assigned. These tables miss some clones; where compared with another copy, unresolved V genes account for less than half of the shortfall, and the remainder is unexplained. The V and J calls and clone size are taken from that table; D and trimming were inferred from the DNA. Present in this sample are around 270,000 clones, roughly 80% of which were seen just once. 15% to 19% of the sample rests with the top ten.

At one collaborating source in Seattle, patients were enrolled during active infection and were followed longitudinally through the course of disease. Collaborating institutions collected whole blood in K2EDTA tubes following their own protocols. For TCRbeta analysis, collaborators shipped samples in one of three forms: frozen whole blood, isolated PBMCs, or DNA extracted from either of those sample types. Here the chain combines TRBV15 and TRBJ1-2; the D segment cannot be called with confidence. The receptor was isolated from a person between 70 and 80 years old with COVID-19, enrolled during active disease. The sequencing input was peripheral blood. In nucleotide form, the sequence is TGTGCCACCAGCAGACACCGTCAGGACTTATTAAACTATGGCTACACCTTC. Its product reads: CATSRHRQDLLNYGYTF.